The present TCR beta chain was sequenced within a study of blood T cell repertoires in COVID-19. The wider study: Samples came from the United States, Italy and Spain, spanning acute and convalescent COVID-19.

The Seattle patients, enrolled during active infection, were followed longitudinally. Germline assignment: CDR1 WNHNN and CDR2 SYGVQD (reference sequence). V shed 5 bases, J shed 10 bases, and the junction held 10 bases outside the gene matches. The CDR3 consists of 14 residues. Clones were read by immunoSEQ multiplex PCR, and TCRdb kept only the in-frame ones, dropping some. The table records 200,000 to 250,000 clones, 85% to 90% of them present only once. The receptor was isolated from a woman aged 50 to 65 with COVID-19, enrolled during active disease. The chain employs TRBV10-1 and TRBJ1-4, with 7 bases fitting TRBD1. Sequencing was done on a sample of peripheral blood. The CDR3, as DNA: TGCGCCAGCAGTTCCGGGACAGACCATCGAAAACTGTTTTTT. Amino acid sequence: CASSSGTDHRKLFF.